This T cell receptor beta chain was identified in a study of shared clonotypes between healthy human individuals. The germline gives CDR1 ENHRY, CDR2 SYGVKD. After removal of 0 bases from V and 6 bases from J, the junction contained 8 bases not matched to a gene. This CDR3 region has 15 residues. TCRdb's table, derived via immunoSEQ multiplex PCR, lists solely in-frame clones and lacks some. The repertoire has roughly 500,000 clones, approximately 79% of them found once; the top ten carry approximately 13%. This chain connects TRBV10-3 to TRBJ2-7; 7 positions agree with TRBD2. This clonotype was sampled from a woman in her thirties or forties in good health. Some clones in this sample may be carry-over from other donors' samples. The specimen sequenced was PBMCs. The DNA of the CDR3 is TGTGCCATCAGTGAGTCCGGCGGGAGTCCCACCGAGCAGTACTTC. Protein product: CAISESGGSPTEQYF.